These T cell receptor beta chains were read from a single sample in a study of PD-1 blockade in classical Hodgkin lymphoma. The data were produced by immunoSEQ multiplex PCR, yet TCRdb's version contains in-frame clones alone and is incomplete. The sample gives tens of thousands of clones, about nine tenths of which show up once; 2.5% to 3.5% is in the top ten. Source: peripheral blood mononuclear cells (PBMCs), taken before the fourth cycle of nivolumab. These receptors all come from a human donor with classical Hodgkin lymphoma. Each CDR3 is given with its conserved first and last residue. The D gene is left open where the match is weak. The listing skips clone size in some rows; elsewhere it reads once, few, many or a size class.

d_call clone_size j_call v_call cdr3_aa cdr3_nt
. . TRBJ2-2 TRBV12-2 CARRSEGGAPGTGELFF TGTGCAAGGCGCTCAGAGGGGGGGGCCCCGGGGACCGGGGAGCTGTTTTTT
. . TRBJ2-2 TRBV27 CASSLIRDQNTGELFF TGTGCCAGCAGTCTGATCCGGGACCAGAACACCGGGGAGCTGTTTTTT
TRBD1 . TRBJ1-1 TRBV5-1 CASSDRGEAFF TGCGCCAGCAGCGACAGGGGTGAAGCTTTCTTT
. . TRBJ2-1 TRBV20-1 CSARDPSALFF TGCAGTGCTAGAGATCCGTCTGCTCTGTTCTTC
. . TRBJ1-1 TRBV5-8 CATHLTGISEDTEAFF TGTGCCACCCACTTAACAGGGATATCTGAGGACACTGAAGCTTTCTTT
. once TRBJ2-4 TRBV10-1 CASSEGLGLGKNIQYF TGCGCCAGCAGTGAGGGTTTGGGTTTGGGCAAAAACATTCAGTACTTC
TRBD1 . TRBJ1-5 TRBV28 CASLGPTGGGLNQPQHF TGTGCCAGCCTAGGGCCGACAGGGGGGGGGCTCAATCAGCCCCAGCATTTT
. . TRBJ2-6 TRBV5-1 CASSLGLSQPGHNVLTF TGCGCCAGCAGCTTGGGCCTGTCCCAGCCGGGCCACAACGTCCTGACTTTC
TRBD2 . TRBJ2-1 TRBV7-7 CASSSGGGNEQFF TGTGCCAGCAGCTCCGGGGGGGGCAATGAGCAGTTCTTC
. . TRBJ2-1 TRBV6-4 CASSEGPEYNEQFF TGTGCCAGCAGTGAGGGCCCGGAGTACAATGAGCAGTTCTTC
TRBD2 . TRBJ2-7 TRBV13 CASSLESSGGYEQYF TGTGCCAGCAGCTTAGAATCTAGCGGGGGGTACGAGCAGTACTTC
. . TRBJ1-2 TRBV19 CASSFGSNYGYTF TGTGCCAGTAGTTTCGGGAGTAACTATGGCTACACCTTC
. . TRBJ1-4 TRBV6-5 CASSYLAIRNEKLFF TGTGCCAGCAGTTATTTGGCTATTCGGAATGAAAAACTGTTTTTT
. . TRBJ1-1 TRBV11-3 CASSLERDTEAFF TGTGCCAGCAGCTTAGAGAGGGACACTGAAGCTTTCTTT
. . TRBJ2-5 TRBV5-1 CASSLGPRETQYF TGCGCCAGCAGCTTGGGTCCGAGAGAGACCCAGTACTTC
. . TRBJ2-5 TRBV25-1 CASSVGGETQYF TGTGCCAGCAGTGTTGGGGGAGAGACCCAGTACTTC
TRBD1 . TRBJ2-7 TRBV11-3 CASSPPDRLYEQYF TGTGCCAGCAGCCCACCGGACAGGCTCTACGAGCAGTACTTC
TRBD1 . TRBJ1-1 TRBV4-2 CASSQVAGGWNTEAFF TGTGCCAGCAGCCAAGTGGCAGGGGGCTGGAACACTGAAGCTTTCTTT
. few TRBJ1-1 TRBV20-1 CSAHRRGEAFF TGCAGTGCCCATAGACGGGGAGAAGCTTTCTTT
TRBD2 . TRBJ2-3 TRBV5-1 CASSLASGGAPDTQYF TGCGCCAGCAGCTTGGCCAGCGGGGGGGCTCCAGATACGCAGTATTTT
. . TRBJ1-2 TRBV20-1 CSASGSYGYTF TGCAGTGCTTCCGGTAGTTATGGCTACACCTTC
TRBD1 . TRBJ1-2 TRBV11-3 CASSFRTGPELTF TGTGCCAGCAGCTTCCGGACAGGGCCAGAATTGACCTTC
TRBD2 . TRBJ2-3 TRBV4-3 CASSVGLAGGLDTQYF TGCGCCAGCAGCGTGGGACTAGCGGGGGGGCTTGATACGCAGTATTTT
. few TRBJ1-6 TRBV9 CASSVSGGSPLHF TGTGCCAGCAGCGTATCAGGTGGTTCACCCCTCCACTTT
. . TRBJ2-1 TRBV9 CASGPGYNEQFF TGTGCCAGCGGACCGGGGTACAATGAGCAGTTCTTC
. . TRBJ1-3 TRBV7-2 CASSPHRTAGNTIYF TGTGCCAGCAGCCCTCACCGAACTGCCGGAAACACCATATATTTT
. . TRBJ1-6 TRBV5-1 CASSLQGEARSPLHF TGCGCCAGCAGCTTACAGGGAGAGGCTAGGTCACCCCTCCACTTT
. . TRBJ2-3 TRBV6-1 CASSEMASTDTQYF TGTGCCAGCAGTGAAATGGCTAGCACAGATACGCAGTATTTT
TRBD2 . TRBJ2-7 TRBV13 CASSFETSGGTYEQYF TGTGCCAGCAGCTTCGAGACTAGCGGGGGAACCTACGAGCAGTACTTC
TRBD2 . TRBJ2-1 TRBV7-3 CASSPDGRGFSEQFF TGTGCCAGCAGCCCCGACGGGAGGGGCTTTTCTGAGCAGTTCTTC
. . TRBJ1-2 TRBV6-5 CASSYDDIYGYTF TGTGCCAGCAGTTACGATGACATCTATGGCTACACCTTC
. . TRBJ2-2 TRBV7-9 CASSDSSTELFF TGTGCCAGCAGCGACAGCTCCACCGAGCTGTTTTTT
. . TRBJ2-3 TRBV5-4 CASSQMFGTDTQYF TGTGCCAGCAGTCAGATGTTTGGCACAGATACGCAGTATTTT
. . TRBJ2-3 TRBV5-1 CASSARGSTDTQYF TGCGCCAGCAGCGCACGGGGGAGCACAGATACGCAGTATTTT
TRBD1 . TRBJ2-7 TRBV7-8 CASSLVGTALYEQYF TGTGCCAGCAGCTTAGTAGGGACAGCCTTATACGAGCAGTACTTC
. . TRBJ1-4 TRBV7-3 CASSLRGRADPNEKLFF TGTGCCAGCAGCTTAAGGGGGCGGGCAGACCCTAATGAAAAACTGTTTTTT
TRBD1 . TRBJ1-2 TRBV27 CASTLGQGYGYTF TGTGCCAGCACCCTCGGACAGGGATATGGCTACACCTTC
. . TRBJ1-1 TRBV5-1 CASRMKFMNTEAFF TGCGCCAGCAGGATGAAGTTCATGAACACTGAAGCTTTCTTT